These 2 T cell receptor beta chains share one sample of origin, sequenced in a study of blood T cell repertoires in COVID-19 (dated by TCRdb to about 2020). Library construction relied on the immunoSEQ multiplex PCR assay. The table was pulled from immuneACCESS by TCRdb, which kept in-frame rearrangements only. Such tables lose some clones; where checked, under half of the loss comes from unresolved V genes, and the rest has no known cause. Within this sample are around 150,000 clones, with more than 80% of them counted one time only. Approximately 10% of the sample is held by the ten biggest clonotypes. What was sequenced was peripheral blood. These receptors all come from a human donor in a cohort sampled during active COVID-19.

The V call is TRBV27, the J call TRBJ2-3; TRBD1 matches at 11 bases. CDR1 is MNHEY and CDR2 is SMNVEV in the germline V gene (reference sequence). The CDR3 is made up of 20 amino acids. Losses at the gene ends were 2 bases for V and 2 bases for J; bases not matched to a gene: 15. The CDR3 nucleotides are TGTGCCAGCAGTTTACTGGGACAGGGGGTGGGGCGGGGAATCACAGATACGCAGTATTTT. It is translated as CASSLLGQGVGRGITDTQYF.

The CDR3 bases are TGTGCCAGCAGTGCTTGGGCTTCCTACAATGAGCAGTTCTTC. This encodes CASSAWASYNEQFF. V is TRBV21-1 and J is TRBJ2-1; whether TRBD1, the table's D call, matches the DNA was not checked. TRBV21-1 is labeled a pseudogene. This CDR3 is built from 14 residues.